This T cell receptor beta chain was profiled in a study of preoperative IRX-2 immunotherapy in early breast cancer. Sequencing was performed with immunoSEQ multiplex PCR; in TCRdb, only in-frame clones are kept and a portion is missing. The sample contains around 30,000 clones, about four fifths of which appear only once. Documented treatment: preoperative locoregional IRX-2 cytokine immunotherapy. The germline V gene has CDR1 KGHSH and CDR2 LQKENI. Trimming cost V 5 bases and J 0 bases, with 7 bases left between them. CDR3 length equals 13 residues. This specimen was lymph node tissue, taken from a patient treated with IRX-2 immunotherapy. This chain joins TRBV18 and TRBJ1-2; D is unclear. The clonotype comes from a human donor with breast cancer. Written as DNA, the CDR3 is TGTGCCAGCTCATCCGGTACTAACTATGGCTACACCTTC. Amino acid sequence: CASSSGTNYGYTF.